The subject of this entry is one TCR beta chain. This clonotype showed up many times. Which antigen it targets is not known. Base qualities are not recorded, but no much larger clone differs from it by a single base. Receptors were amplified or captured by RT-PCR. Sequencing was performed on a NextSeq 550. The public reads were reanalyzed by TCRdb: fastp trimming at Q25, MiXCR alignment, in-frame beta chains only. Identical CDR3 proteins give one entry, which carries the most common genes and DNA. The sample data list approximately 250,000 distinct CDR3 sequences, and roughly 14% of these were observed just once. Clones ranked in the top ten supply about 9.9% of the sample. Reading the germline V gene (reference sequence) gives CDR1 DFQATT and CDR2 SNEGSKA. The CDR3 has 16 amino acids, counting the end cysteine and phenylalanine. The sequence is cut down to CDR3 DNA, 48 bases in frame from base 1. Relative to germline, V is missing 6 bases and J is missing 2 bases, with 7 bases of the junction outside any gene match.

The data stem from a study of patients and donors after allogeneic stem cell transplantation (dated by TCRdb to 2020 to 2021). The sequence links TRBV20-1 to TRBJ1-6; 10 junctional bases match TRBD1. Material for sequencing was blood, either unsorted or a sorted T cell fraction (not recorded which). The clonotype originates from a human donor who was either an allogeneic HSCT recipient or a stem cell or donor lymphocyte infusion donor (not recorded which). It is not recorded whose cells these are; they may come from a transplant donor. The DNA is as follows: TGCAGTGCGGAGCGGGACAGGGGTCCCTATAATTCACCCCTCCACTTT. Its protein product is CSAERDRGPYNSPLHF.